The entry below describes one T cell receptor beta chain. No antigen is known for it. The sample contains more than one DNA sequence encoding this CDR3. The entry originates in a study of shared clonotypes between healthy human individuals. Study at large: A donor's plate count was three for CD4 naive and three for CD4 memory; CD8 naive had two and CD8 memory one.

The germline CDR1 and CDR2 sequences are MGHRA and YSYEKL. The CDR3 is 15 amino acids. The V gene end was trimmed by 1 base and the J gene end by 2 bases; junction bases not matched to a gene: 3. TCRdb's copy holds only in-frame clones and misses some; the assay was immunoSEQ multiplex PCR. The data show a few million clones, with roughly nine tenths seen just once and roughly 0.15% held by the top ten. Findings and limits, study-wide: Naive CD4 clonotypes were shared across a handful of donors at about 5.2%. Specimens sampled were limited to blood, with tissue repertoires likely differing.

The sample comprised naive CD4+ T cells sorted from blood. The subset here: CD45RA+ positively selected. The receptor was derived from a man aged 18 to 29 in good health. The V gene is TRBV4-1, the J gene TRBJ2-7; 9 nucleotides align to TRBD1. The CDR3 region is CASSQAGQGPYEQYF. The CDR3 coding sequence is TGCGCCAGCAGCCAAGCGGGACAGGGACCCTACGAGCAGTACTTC.